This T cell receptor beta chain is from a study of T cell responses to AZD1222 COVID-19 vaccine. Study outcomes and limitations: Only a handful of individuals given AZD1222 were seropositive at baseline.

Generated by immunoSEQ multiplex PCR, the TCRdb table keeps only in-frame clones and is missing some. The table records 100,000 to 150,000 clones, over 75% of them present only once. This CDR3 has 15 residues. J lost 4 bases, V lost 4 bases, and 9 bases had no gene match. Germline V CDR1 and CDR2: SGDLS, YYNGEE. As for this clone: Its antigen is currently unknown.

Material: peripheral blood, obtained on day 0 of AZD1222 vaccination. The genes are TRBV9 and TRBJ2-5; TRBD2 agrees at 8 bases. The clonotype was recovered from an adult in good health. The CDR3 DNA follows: TGTGCCAGCAGCCCTCAGCGGGGGTCCGGAGAGACCCAGTACTTC. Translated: CASSPQRGSGETQYF.